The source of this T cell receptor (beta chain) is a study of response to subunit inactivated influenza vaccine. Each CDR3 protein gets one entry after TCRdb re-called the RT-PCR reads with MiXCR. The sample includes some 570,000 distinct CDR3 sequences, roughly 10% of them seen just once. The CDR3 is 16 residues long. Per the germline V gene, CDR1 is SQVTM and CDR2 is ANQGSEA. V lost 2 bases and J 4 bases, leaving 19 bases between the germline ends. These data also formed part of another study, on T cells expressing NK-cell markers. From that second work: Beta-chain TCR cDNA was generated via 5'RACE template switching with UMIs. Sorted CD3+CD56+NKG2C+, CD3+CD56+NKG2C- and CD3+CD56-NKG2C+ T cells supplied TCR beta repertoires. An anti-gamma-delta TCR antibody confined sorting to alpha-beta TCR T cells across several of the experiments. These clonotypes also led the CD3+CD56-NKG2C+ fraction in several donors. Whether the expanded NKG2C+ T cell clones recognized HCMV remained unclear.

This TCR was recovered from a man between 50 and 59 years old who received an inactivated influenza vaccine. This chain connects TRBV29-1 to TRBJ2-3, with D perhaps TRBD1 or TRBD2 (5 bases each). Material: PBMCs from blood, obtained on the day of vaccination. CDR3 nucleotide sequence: TGCAGCGTTGAATTCCGGCAGGGAGAGGGGTCAGATACGCAGTATTTT. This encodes CSVEFRQGEGSDTQYF.